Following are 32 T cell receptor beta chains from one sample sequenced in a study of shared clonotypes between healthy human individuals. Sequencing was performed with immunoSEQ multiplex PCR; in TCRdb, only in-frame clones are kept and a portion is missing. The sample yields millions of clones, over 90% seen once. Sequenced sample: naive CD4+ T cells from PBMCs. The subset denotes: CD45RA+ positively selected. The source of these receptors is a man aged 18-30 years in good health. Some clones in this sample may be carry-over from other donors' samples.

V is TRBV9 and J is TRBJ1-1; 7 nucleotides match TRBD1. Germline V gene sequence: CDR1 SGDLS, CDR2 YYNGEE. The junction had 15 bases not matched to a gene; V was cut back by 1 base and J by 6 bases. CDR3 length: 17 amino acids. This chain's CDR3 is CASSVSPQGGGSSEAFF. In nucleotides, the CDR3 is TGTGCCAGCAGCGTAAGCCCCCAGGGGGGAGGAAGTTCTGAAGCTTTCTTT.

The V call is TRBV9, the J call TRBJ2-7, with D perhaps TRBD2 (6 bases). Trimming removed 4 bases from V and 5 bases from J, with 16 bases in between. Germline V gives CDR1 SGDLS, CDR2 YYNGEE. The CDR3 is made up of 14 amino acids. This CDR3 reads CASSPRTNSNEQYF. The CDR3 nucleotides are TGTGCCAGCAGCCCTCGGACTAATTCCAACGAGCAGTACTTC.

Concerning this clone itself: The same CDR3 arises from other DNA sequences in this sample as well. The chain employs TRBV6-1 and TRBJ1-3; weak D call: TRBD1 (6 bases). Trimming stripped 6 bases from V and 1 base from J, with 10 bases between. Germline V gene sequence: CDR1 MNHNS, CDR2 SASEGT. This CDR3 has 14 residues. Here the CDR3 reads CASSDRSSGNTIYF. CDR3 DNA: TGTGCCAGCAGCGACAGGTCTTCTGGAAACACCATATATTTT.

CDR3 amino acids: CASSGTPGQPNYGYTF. The CDR3 DNA follows: TGTGCCAGCAGTGGAACCCCGGGACAGCCTAACTATGGCTACACCTTC. This chain joins TRBV6-1 and TRBJ1-2; 7 bases align to TRBD1. The CDR3 spans 16 residues. Germline V gene data show CDR1 as MNHNS and CDR2 as SASEGT. Trimming cost V 4 bases and J 0 bases; bases outside gene matches: 8.

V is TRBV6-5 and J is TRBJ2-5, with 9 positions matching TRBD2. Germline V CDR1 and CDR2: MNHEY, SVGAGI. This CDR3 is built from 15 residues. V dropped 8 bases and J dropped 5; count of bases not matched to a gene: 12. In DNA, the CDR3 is TGTGCCAGCTCCTGGAGTAGCGGGAGTGTTGAGACCCAGTACTTC. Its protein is CASSWSSGSVETQYF.

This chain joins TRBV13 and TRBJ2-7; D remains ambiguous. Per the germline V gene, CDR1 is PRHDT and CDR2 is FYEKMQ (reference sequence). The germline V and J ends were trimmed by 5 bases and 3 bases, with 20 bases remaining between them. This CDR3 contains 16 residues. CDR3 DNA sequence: TGTGCCAGCAGCCGTATTGATCAGGACCTGTACTACGAGCAGTACTTC. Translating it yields CASSRIDQDLYYEQYF.

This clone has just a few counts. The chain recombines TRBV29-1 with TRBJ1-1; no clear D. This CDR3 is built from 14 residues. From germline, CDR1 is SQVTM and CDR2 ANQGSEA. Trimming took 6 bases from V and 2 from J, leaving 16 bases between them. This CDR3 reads CSVPPWTGNTEAFF. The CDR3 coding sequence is TGCAGCGTCCCCCCGTGGACGGGCAACACTGAAGCTTTCTTT.

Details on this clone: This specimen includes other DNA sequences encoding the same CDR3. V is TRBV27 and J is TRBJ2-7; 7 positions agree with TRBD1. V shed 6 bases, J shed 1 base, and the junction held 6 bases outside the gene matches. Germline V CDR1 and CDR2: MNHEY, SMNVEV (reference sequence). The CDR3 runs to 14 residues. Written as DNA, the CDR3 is TGTGCCAGCAGCAGGACAGGCCCTTCCTACGAGCAGTACTTC. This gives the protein CASSRTGPSYEQYF.

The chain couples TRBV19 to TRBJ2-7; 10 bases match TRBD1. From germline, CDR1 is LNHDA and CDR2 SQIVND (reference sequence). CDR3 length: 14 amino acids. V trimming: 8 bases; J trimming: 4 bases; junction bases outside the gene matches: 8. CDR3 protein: CASRSGDRGYEQYF. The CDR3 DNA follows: TGTGCCAGTCGAAGCGGGGACAGGGGTTACGAGCAGTACTTC.

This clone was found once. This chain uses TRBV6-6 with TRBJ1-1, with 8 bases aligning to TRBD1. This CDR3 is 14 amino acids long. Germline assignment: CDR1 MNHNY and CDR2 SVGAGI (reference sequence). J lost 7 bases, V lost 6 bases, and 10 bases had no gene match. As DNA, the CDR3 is TGTGCCAGCAGACCCACGGACAGGGCGATTGAAGCTTTCTTT. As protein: CASRPTDRAIEAFF.

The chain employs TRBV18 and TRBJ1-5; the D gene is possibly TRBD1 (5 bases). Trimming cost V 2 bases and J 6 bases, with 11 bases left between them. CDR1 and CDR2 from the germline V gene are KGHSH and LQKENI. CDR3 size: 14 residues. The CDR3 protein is CASSPSSGSQPQHF. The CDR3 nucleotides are TGTGCCAGCTCACCAAGTTCAGGGAGTCAGCCCCAGCATTTT.

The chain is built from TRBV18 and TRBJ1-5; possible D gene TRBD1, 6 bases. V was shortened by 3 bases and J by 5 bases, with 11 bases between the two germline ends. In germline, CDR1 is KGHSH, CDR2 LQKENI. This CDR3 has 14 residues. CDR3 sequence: CASSPGAGDQPQHF. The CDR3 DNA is TGTGCCAGCTCACCTGGGGCAGGGGATCAGCCCCAGCATTTT.

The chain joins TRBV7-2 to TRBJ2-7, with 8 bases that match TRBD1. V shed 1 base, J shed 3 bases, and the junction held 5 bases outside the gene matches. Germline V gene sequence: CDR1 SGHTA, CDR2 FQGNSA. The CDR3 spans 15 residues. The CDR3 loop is CASSLGTGMGYEQYF. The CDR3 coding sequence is TGTGCCAGCAGCTTAGGGACAGGGATGGGCTACGAGCAGTACTTC.

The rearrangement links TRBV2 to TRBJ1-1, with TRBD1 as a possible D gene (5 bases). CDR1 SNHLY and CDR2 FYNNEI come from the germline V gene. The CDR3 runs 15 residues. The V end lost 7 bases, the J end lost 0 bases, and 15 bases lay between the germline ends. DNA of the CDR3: TGTGCCAGCATTAGGACACATCAAGTGAACACTGAAGCTTTCTTT. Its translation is CASIRTHQVNTEAFF.

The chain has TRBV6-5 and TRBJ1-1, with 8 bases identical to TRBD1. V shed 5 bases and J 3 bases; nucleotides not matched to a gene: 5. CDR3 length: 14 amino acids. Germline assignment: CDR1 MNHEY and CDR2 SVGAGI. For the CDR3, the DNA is TGTGCCAGCAGTCCCCAGGGGGCGTACACTGAAGCTTTCTTT. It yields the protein CASSPQGAYTEAFF.

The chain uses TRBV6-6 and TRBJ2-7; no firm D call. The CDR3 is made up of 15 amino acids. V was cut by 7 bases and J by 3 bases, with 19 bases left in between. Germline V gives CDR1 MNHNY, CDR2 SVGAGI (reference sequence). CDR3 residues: CASTHRARGFYEQYF. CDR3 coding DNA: TGTGCCAGCACCCACAGAGCCCGTGGCTTCTACGAGCAGTACTTC.

CDR3 sequence reads: CASSESRGAGANVLTF. CDR3 coding DNA: TGCGCCAGCAGTGAGTCGCGGGGGGCTGGGGCCAACGTCCTGACTTTC. The rearrangement joins TRBV10-1 to TRBJ2-6; 8 positions agree with TRBD2. The junction had 0 bases not matched to a gene; V was cut back by 0 bases and J by 2 bases. Germline V gene sequence: CDR1 WNHNN, CDR2 SYGVQD (reference sequence). There are 16 residues in the CDR3.

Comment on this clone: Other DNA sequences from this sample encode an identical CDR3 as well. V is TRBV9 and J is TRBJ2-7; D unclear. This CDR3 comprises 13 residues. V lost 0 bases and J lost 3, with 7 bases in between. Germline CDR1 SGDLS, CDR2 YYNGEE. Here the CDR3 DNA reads TGTGCCAGCAGCGTAGGTCTCAGCTACGAGCAGTACTTC. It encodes CASSVGLSYEQYF. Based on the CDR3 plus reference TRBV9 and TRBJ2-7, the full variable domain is DSGVTQTPKHLITATGQRVTLRCSPRSGDLSVYWYQQSLDQGLQFLIQYYNGEERAKGNILERFSAQQFPDLHSELNLSSLELGDSALYFCASSVGLSYEQYFGPGTRLTVT.

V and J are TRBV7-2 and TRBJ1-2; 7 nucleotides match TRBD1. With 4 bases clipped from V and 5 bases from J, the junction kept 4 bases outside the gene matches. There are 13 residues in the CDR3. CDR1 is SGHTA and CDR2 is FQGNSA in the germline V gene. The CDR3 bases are TGTGCCAGCAGCTCCCAACAGGGGTATGGCTACACCTTC. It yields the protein CASSSQQGYGYTF.

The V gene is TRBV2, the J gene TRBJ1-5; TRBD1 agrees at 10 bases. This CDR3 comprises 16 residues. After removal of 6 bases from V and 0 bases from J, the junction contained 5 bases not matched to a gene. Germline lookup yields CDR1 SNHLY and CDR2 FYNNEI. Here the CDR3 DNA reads TGTGCCAGCAGGGGACAGGGGAGTGGTAGCAATCAGCCCCAGCATTTT. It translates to CASRGQGSGSNQPQHF.

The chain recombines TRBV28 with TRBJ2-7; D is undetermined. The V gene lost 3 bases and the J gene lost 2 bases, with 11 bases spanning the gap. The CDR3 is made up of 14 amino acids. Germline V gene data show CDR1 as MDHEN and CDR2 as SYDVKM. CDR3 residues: CASSFPGPTYEQYF. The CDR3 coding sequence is TGTGCCAGCAGTTTTCCGGGCCCAACCTACGAGCAGTACTTC.

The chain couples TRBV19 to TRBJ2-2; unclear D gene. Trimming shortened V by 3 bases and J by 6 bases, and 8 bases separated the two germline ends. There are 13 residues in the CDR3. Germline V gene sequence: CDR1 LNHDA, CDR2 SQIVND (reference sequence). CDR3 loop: CASSIPVAGELFF. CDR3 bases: TGTGCCAGTAGTATCCCCGTGGCCGGGGAGCTGTTTTTT. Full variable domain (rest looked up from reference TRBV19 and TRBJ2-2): DGGITQSPKYLFRKEGQNVTLSCEQNLNHDAMYWYRQDPGQGLRLIYYSQIVNDFQKGDIAEGYSVSREKKESFPLTVTSAQKNPTAFYLCASSIPVAGELFFGEGSRLTVL.

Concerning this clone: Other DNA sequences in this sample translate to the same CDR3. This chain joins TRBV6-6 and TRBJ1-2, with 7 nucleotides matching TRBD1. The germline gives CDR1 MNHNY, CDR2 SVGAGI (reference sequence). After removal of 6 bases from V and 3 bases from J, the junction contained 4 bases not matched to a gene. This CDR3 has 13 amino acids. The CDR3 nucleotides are TGTGCCAGCAGCCGCGGACAGGACTATGGCTACACCTTC. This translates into CASSRGQDYGYTF.

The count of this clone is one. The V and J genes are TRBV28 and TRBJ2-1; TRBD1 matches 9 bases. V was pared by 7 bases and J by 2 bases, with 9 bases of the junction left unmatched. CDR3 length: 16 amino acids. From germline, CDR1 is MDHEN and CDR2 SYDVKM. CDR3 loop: CASIPHGTGTYNEQFF. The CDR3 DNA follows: TGTGCCAGCATCCCCCACGGGACAGGGACCTACAATGAGCAGTTCTTC.

Here the CDR3 reads CAWSVSLTSYEQYF. The CDR3 region has the DNA TGTGCCTGGAGTGTTTCGTTAACTTCGTACGAGCAGTACTTC. The chain couples TRBV30 to TRBJ2-7, with D unresolved. From germline, CDR1 is GTSNPN and CDR2 SVGIG (reference sequence). Trimming removed 0 bases from V and 4 bases from J, with 13 bases in between. The CDR3 totals 14 residues.

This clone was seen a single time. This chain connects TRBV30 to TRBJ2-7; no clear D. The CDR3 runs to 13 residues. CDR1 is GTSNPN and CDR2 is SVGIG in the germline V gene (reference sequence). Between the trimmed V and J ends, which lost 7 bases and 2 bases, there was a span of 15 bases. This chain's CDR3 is CAFSHDRTYEQYF. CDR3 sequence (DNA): TGTGCCTTTTCACACGACCGCACCTACGAGCAGTACTTC.

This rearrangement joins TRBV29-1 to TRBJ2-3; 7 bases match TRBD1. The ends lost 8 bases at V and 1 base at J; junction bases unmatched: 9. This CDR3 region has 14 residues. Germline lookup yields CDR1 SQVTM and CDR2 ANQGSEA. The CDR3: CSLTDRARTDTQYF. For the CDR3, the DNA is TGCAGCCTCACAGACAGGGCCCGCACAGATACGCAGTATTTT.

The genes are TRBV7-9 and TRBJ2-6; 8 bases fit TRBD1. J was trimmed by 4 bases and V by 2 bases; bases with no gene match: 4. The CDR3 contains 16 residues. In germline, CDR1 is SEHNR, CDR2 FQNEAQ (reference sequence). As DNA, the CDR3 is TGTGCCAGCAGCTTACCGACAGGGGCCGGGGCCAACGTCCTGACTTTC. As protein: CASSLPTGAGANVLTF.

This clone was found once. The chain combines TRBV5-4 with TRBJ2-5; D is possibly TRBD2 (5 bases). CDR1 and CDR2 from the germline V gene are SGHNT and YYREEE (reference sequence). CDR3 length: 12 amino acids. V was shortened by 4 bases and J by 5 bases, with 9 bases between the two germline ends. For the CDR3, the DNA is TGTGCCAGCAGCCGGGGTTTGGAGACCCAGTACTTC. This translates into CASSRGLETQYF.

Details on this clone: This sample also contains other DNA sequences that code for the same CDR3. Written as DNA, the CDR3 is TGTGCCAGTAGTACCGGGACAGTCTATGGCTACACCTTC. Residues: CASSTGTVYGYTF. The chain employs TRBV19 and TRBJ1-2; 7 nucleotides align to TRBD1. Germline CDR1 LNHDA, CDR2 SQIVND (reference sequence). This CDR3 is built from 13 residues. The V segment lost 4 bases and the J segment 4 bases; nucleotides outside the gene matches: 3. Using reference TRBV19 and TRBJ1-2 for the parts outside the CDR3, the full variable domain is DGGITQSPKYLFRKEGQNVTLSCEQNLNHDAMYWYRQDPGQGLRLIYYSQIVNDFQKGDIAEGYSVSREKKESFPLTVTSAQKNPTAFYLCASSTGTVYGYTFGSGTRLTVV.

The CDR3 loop reads CASSESQQGGGEQYF. The DNA of the CDR3 is TGCGCCAGCAGTGAGTCGCAACAGGGCGGTGGCGAGCAGTACTTC. The chain recombines TRBV10-2 with TRBJ2-7, with D possibly TRBD1 on 6 matching bases. This CDR3 contains 15 residues. The germline V gene encodes CDR1 WSHSY and CDR2 SAAADI. The V end lost 0 bases, the J end lost 6 bases, and 15 bases lay between the germline ends.

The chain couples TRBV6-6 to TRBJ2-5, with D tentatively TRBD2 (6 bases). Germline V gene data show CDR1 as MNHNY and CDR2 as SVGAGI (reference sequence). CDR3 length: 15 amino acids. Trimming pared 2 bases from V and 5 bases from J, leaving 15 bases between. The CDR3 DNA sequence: TGTGCCAGCAGTTACGGTCAGGGAGGAAGGGAGACCCAGTACTTC. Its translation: CASSYGQGGRETQYF.